The 9 T cell receptor beta chains given below trace back to one sample, sequenced in a study of shared clonotypes between healthy human individuals. The table came from immunoSEQ multiplex PCR; TCRdb's copy has only in-frame clones and leaves some out. The sample includes some 2,100,000 clones, more than 90% of them seen just once. The specimen was naive CD4+ T cells sorted from blood. Noted subset: CD45RA+ positively selected. These TCRs come from a man aged 18 to 35 in good health.

The chain has TRBV11-3 and TRBJ2-7; 10 bases map to TRBD2. CDR3 length: 16 amino acids. The germline V gene has CDR1 SGHNT and CDR2 YENEEA. J was trimmed by 3 bases and V by 7 bases; bases with no gene match: 12. This CDR3 reads CASIILIAGGGYEQYF. For the CDR3, the DNA is TGTGCCAGCATCATTTTAATAGCGGGAGGCGGCTACGAGCAGTACTTC.

As to this clone: The identical CDR3 is also encoded by other nucleotide sequences in the sample. The chain is built from TRBV2 and TRBJ1-6; D gene uncertain. This CDR3 has 12 residues. Trimming cost V 3 bases and J 5 bases, with 2 bases left between them. Germline lookup yields CDR1 SNHLY and CDR2 FYNNEI. The CDR3 sequence: CASSDDNSPLHF. The CDR3 region has the DNA TGTGCCAGCAGTGACGATAATTCACCCCTCCACTTT.

The CDR3 DNA is TGTGCCAGCAGCTTGCACGGCGGGAACACTGAAGCTTTCTTT. It codes for CASSLHGGNTEAFF. The chain joins TRBV5-8 to TRBJ1-1; D is ambiguous. The CDR3 runs 14 residues. Germline CDR1 and CDR2: SGHTS and YDEGEE. V was shortened by 1 base and J by 1 base, with 8 bases between the two germline ends.

This clone is a singleton in its sample. The chain uses TRBV21-1 and TRBJ2-1; the DNA was not used to check the table's D call, TRBD2. TRBV21-1 is a pseudogene. CDR3 size: 16 residues. CDR3 in amino acids: CASSKRSTSGHNEQFF. The CDR3 DNA reads as TGTGCCAGCAGCAAAAGATCAACTAGCGGACACAATGAGCAGTTCTTC.

In the case of this clone: Other DNA sequences in the same sample also yield this CDR3. The CDR3 DNA sequence: TGCGCCAGCAGCTTGCAGGGGCGAAGCACAGATACGCAGTATTTT. This codes for CASSLQGRSTDTQYF. This rearrangement joins TRBV5-1 to TRBJ2-3, with D maybe TRBD1 (6 bases). The CDR3 runs to 15 residues. Between the trimmed V and J ends, which lost 1 base and 0 bases, there was a span of 9 bases. The germline gives CDR1 SGHRS, CDR2 YFSETQ.

The chain uses TRBV18 and TRBJ2-5; 8 bases fit TRBD2. CDR1 is KGHSH and CDR2 is LQKENI in the germline V gene. V shed 2 bases and J 1 base; nucleotides not matched to a gene: 6. This CDR3 is 16 amino acids long. CDR3 loop: CASSPRTGGGQETQYF. The CDR3 coding sequence is TGTGCCAGCTCACCAAGGACGGGAGGGGGCCAAGAGACCCAGTACTTC.

The chain couples TRBV18 to TRBJ2-3; 9 positions agree with TRBD2. The germline V gene has CDR1 KGHSH and CDR2 LQKENI. This CDR3 is built from 15 residues. Unmatched junction bases numbered 9, after V lost 3 bases and J lost 8 bases. CDR3 nucleotide sequence: TGTGCCAGCTCACCTCCTAGCGGGGTAGGAGGTACGCAGTATTTT. Protein sequence: CASSPPSGVGGTQYF.

Comments on this clone: Other DNA sequences within the sample encode an identical CDR3. The gene calls are TRBV11-2 and TRBJ2-7, with 9 bases fitting TRBD2. CDR1 is SGHAT and CDR2 is FQNNGV in the germline V gene. The length of the CDR3 is 15 residues. Trimming took 1 base from V and 1 from J; bases not matched to a gene: 2. CDR3 DNA sequence: TGTGCCAGCAGCTTAGGGGCGGGAGGGTCCTACGAGCAGTACTTC. Translating it yields CASSLGAGGSYEQYF.

The chain couples TRBV6-6 to TRBJ1-5; D is perhaps TRBD1 (5 bases). Germline CDR1 is MNHNY and CDR2 is SVGAGI (reference sequence). Trimming removed 6 bases at V and 0 bases at J, with 6 bases between. This CDR3 spans 13 amino acids. The chain's CDR3 is CASRQVSNQPQHF. CDR3 bases: TGTGCCAGCAGACAGGTTAGCAATCAGCCCCAGCATTTT.